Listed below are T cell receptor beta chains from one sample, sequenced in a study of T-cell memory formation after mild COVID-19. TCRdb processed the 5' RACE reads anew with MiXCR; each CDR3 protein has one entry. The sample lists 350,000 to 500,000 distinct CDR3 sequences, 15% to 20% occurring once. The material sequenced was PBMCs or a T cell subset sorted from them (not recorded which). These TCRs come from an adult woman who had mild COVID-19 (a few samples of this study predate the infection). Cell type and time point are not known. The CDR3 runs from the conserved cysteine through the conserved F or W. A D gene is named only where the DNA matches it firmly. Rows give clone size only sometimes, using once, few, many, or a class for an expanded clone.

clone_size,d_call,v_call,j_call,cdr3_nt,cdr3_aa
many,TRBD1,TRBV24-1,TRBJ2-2,TGTGCCACCAGTGATCGACAGGGCGTTACCGGGGAGCTGTTTTTT,CATSDRQGVTGELFF
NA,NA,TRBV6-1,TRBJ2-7,TGTGCCACCAGGAAGGGTCGAGAGCAGTACTTC,CATRKGREQYF
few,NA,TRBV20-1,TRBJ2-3,TGCAGTGCTAGAGAAGGTAGCAGGTCAGATACGCGGTATTTT,CSAREGSRSDTRYF
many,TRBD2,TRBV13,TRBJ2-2,TGTGCCAGCATCAGGACTAGCGGGAACACCGGGGAGCTGTTTTTT,CASIRTSGNTGELFF
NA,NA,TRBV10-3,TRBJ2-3,TGTGCCATCAGTGCTGGGGGCGCTAGCACAGATACGCAGTATTTT,CAISAGGASTDTQYF
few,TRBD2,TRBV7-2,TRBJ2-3,TGTGCCAGCAGCTTAGTAGCGGGAGTGCCAGATACGCAGTATTTT,CASSLVAGVPDTQYF
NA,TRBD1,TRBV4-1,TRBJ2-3,TGCGCCAGCAGCCTCACCGGGACAGGGGACGCAGATACGCAGTATTTT,CASSLTGTGDADTQYF
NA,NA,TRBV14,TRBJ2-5,TGTGCCAGCAGCGGGGACATGGTAGAGACCCAGTACTTC,CASSGDMVETQYF
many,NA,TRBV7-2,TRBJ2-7,TGTGCCAGCAGCTTAGACTGGTCCTACGAGCAGTACTTC,CASSLDWSYEQYF
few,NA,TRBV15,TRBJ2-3,TGTGCCACCAGCAGAGTATCAGGGGCTGAGGGAGATACGCAGTATTTT,CATSRVSGAEGDTQYF
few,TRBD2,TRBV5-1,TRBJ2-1,TGCGCCAGCAGCCCGAGACTAGCGGAGGGTCAGTTCTTC,CASSPRLAEGQFF
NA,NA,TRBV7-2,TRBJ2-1,TGTGCCAGCAGCTTAGATCCGTTCTCCTACAATGAGCAGTTCTTC,CASSLDPFSYNEQFF
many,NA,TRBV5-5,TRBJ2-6,TGTGCCAGCAGCTTGGACAGGGAGGGGATTGGGGCCAACGTCCTGACTTTC,CASSLDREGIGANVLTF
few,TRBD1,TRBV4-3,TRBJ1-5,TGCGCCAGCAGCCAAGGCGCCGGGACAGCTAATCAGCCCCAGCATTTT,CASSQGAGTANQPQHF
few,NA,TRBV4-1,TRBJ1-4,TGCGCCAGCAGCCAACGGGACATTGCTAATGAAAAACTGTTTTTT,CASSQRDIANEKLFF
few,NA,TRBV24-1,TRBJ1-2,TGTGCCACCTGGACATCGAACTATGGCTACACCTTC,CATWTSNYGYTF
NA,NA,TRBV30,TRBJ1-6,TGTGCCTGGAGTAGGCGGGGTTGGGGCTTAAGCTCCTATAATTCACCCCTCCACTTT,CAWSRRGWGLSSYNSPLHF
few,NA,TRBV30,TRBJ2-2,TGTGCACAGGCGGGGCCGAACACCGGGGAGCTGTTTTTT,CAQAGPNTGELFF
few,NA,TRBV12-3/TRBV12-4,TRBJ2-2,TGTGCCAGCAGTACTTTATCGCCAAACACCGGGGAGCTGTTTTTT,CASSTLSPNTGELFF
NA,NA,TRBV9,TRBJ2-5,TGTGCCAGCAGCGTTTCTGGGAGCCAAGAGACCCAGTACTTC,CASSVSGSQETQYF
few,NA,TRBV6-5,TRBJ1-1,TGTGCCAGCAGTCCCGACAGACTGACGAACACTGAAGCTTTCTTT,CASSPDRLTNTEAFF
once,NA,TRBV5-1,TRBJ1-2,TGCGCCAGCAGCTATTTTGGGATCGGCTATGGCTACACCTTC,CASSYFGIGYGYTF
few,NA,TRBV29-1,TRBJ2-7,TGCAGCGTTTCGGTTGACTACGAGCAGTACTTC,CSVSVDYEQYF
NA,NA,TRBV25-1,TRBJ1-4,TGTGCCAGCAGTGAACGAGAAAGGGAGGGAAATGAAAAACTGTTTTTT,CASSEREREGNEKLFF
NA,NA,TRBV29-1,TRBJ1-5,TGCAGCGTTGGCACCAATCAGCCCCAGCATTTT,CSVGTNQPQHF
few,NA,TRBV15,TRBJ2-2,TGTGCCACCAGCGACCGGGGGGCCGCGAGCACCGGGGAGCTGTTTTTT,CATSDRGAASTGELFF
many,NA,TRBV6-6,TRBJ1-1,TGTGCCAGCGGACAGAGTGGTGAAGCTTTCTTT,CASGQSGEAFF
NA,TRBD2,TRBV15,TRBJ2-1,TGTGCCACCAAAGGGACTAGCGGCCTCAATGAGCAGTTCTTC,CATKGTSGLNEQFF
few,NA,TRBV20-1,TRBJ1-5,TGCAGTGCTAGCGCGGGGGTGTATAGCAATCAGCCCCAGCATTTT,CSASAGVYSNQPQHF
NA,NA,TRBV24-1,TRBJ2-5,TGTGCCACCAGTGATTCGAGGACATATGAAGAGACCCAGTACTTC,CATSDSRTYEETQYF
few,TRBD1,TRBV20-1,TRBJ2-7,TGCAGTGCTACCCGGGACAGGGACGAGCAGTACTTC,CSATRDRDEQYF
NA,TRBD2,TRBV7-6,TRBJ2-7,TGTGCCAGCAGCTTAGAGGTAGCGGGGGTCCACGAGCAGTACTTC,CASSLEVAGVHEQYF
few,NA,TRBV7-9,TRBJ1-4,TGTGCCAGCAGCGCCCGGGACCGAAATGAAAAACTGTTTTTT,CASSARDRNEKLFF
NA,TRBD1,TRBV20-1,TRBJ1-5,TGCAGTGCTAGAGGGACAGGGAGGGGTTTGCGTCAGCCCCAGCATTTT,CSARGTGRGLRQPQHF
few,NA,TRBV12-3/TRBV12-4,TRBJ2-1,TGTGCCAGCAGTACCGTAGCTGGGTCTAGAAATGAGCAGTTCTTC,CASSTVAGSRNEQFF
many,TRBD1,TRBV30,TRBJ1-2,TGTGCCTGGATGGACAGGGGGCGCATCAGGGATGGCTACACCTTC,CAWMDRGRIRDGYTF
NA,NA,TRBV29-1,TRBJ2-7,TGCAGCGTTGACGCCCTCGGGGGAGAGCAGTACTTC,CSVDALGGEQYF
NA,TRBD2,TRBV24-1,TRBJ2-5,TGTGCCACCAGTGATTCAGCGGGACCCCAGAGTGCCCAGTACTTC,CATSDSAGPQSAQYF
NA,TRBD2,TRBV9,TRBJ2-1,TGTGCCAGCAGCCCTGGGACTAGCGGGAGGGCCCTGTTGGATGAGCAGTTCTTC,CASSPGTSGRALLDEQFF
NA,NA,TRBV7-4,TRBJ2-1,TGTGCCAGCAGCTTATTACCGGGCCAGGGGGGTGCCTACAATGAGCAGTTCTTC,CASSLLPGQGGAYNEQFF
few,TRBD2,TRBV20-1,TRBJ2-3,TGCAGTGCTAGCCAACTAGCGGTTAGCACAGATACGCAGTATTTT,CSASQLAVSTDTQYF
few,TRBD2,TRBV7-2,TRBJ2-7,TGTGCCAGCAGCCCTTCGTCCCTAGCGGGAGGATACGAGCAGTACTTC,CASSPSSLAGGYEQYF
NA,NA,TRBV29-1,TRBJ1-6,TGCAGCGTAACGGCCTCGGTTAATTCACCCCTCCACTTT,CSVTASVNSPLHF
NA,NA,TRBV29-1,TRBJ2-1,TGCAGCGTCGGGCGGAGCTCCTACAATGAGCAGTTCTTC,CSVGRSSYNEQFF
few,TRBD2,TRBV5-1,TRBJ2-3,TGCGCCAGCAGCTTGGTGGCTAGCGGGAGTAGGGATACGCAGTATTTT,CASSLVASGSRDTQYF
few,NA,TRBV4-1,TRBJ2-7,TGCGCCAGCAGCCAAGATCAAGGCCGGGGGTACGAGCAGTACTTC,CASSQDQGRGYEQYF
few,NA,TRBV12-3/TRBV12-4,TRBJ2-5,TGTGCCAGCACCCTGGACAGAAAAGAGACCCAGTACTTC,CASTLDRKETQYF
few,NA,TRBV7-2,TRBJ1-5,TGTGCCAGCTCGCGGAGCAATCAGCCCCAGCATTTT,CASSRSNQPQHF
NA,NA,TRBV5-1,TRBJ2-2,TGCGCCAGCAGCATTCGACCCGGGGAGCTGTTTTTT,CASSIRPGELFF
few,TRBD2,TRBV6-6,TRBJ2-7,TGTGCCAGCAGTGGTGGACTAGCGCGATACGAGCAGTACTTC,CASSGGLARYEQYF